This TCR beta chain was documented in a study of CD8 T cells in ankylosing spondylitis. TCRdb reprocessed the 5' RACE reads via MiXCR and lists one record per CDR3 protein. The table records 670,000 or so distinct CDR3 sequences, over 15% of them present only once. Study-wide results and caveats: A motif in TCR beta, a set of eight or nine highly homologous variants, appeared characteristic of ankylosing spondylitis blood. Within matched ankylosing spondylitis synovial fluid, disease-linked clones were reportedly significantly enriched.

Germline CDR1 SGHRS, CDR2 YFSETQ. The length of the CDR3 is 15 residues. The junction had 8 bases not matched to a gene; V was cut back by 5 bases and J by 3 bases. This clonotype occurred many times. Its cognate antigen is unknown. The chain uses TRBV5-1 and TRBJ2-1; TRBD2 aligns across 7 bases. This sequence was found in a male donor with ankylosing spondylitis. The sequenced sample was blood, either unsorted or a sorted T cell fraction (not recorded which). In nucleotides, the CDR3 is TGCGCCAGCAGAACGATAGCGGGCGACTACAATGAGCAGTTCTTC. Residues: CASRTIAGDYNEQFF. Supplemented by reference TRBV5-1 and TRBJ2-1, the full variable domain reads KAGVTQTPRYLIKTRGQQVTLSCSPISGHRSVSWYQQTPGQGLQFLFEYFSETQRNKGNFPGRFSGRQFSNSRSEMNVSTLELGDSALYLCASRTIAGDYNEQFFGPGTRLTVL.